The 13 T cell receptor beta chains reported below all come from one sample, sequenced in a study of T cell responses to AZD1222 COVID-19 vaccine. Profiled with immunoSEQ multiplex PCR; TCRdb holds only in-frame clones, not every one. The sample includes fewer than 90,000 clones, about 90% of them seen just once. The source was peripheral blood, collected 28 days after the second AZD1222 dose. The receptors here all came from an adult who received the AZD1222 COVID-19 vaccine.

This chain connects TRBV7-9 to TRBJ1-2; possible D gene TRBD1, 6 bases. The ends were cut back, 0 bases at V and 8 bases at J, with 10 bases in the middle. The CDR3 covers 13 residues. Per germline, CDR1 SEHNR and CDR2 FQNEAQ (reference sequence). The CDR3 nucleotides read TGTGCCAGCAGCTTAGCACAGGGATACGGCTACACCTTC. Its protein is CASSLAQGYGYTF.

The chain employs TRBV5-1 and TRBJ1-2, with 8 nucleotides matching TRBD1. CDR3 length equals 14 residues. Per the germline V gene, CDR1 is SGHRS and CDR2 is YFSETQ. V lost 1 base, J lost 4 bases, and 3 bases stayed unmatched. The CDR3 is CASSLSGGTYGYTF. The CDR3, as DNA: TGCGCCAGCAGCTTGTCAGGGGGCACCTATGGCTACACCTTC.

The chain links TRBV10-3 to TRBJ1-2, with no clear D. Germline V gene data show CDR1 as ENHRY and CDR2 as SYGVKD. V was cut by 0 bases and J by 0 bases, with 11 bases left in between. CDR3 size: 16 residues. The CDR3 DNA sequence: TGTGCCATCAGTGAGTCGACTCCAGGAACTAACTATGGCTACACCTTC. Translation: CAISESTPGTNYGYTF.

V and J are TRBV9 and TRBJ1-2; 7 nucleotides align to TRBD1. This CDR3 has 17 residues. Germline V gives CDR1 SGDLS, CDR2 YYNGEE. The trim removed 4 bases at V and 5 bases at J, leaving 17 bases unmatched. This CDR3 is CASSKSGEGAGGYGYTF. CDR3 nucleotide sequence: TGTGCCAGCAGCAAATCGGGAGAGGGGGCAGGGGGTTATGGCTACACCTTC.

The gene calls are TRBV9 and TRBJ1-3; 7 bases line up with TRBD1. J lost 0 bases, V lost 2 bases, and 2 bases had no gene match. The CDR3 runs 15 residues. The germline gives CDR1 SGDLS, CDR2 YYNGEE. CDR3 in DNA: TGTGCCAGCAGCGTCGGGACAGCCTCTGGAAACACCATATATTTT. Translating it yields CASSVGTASGNTIYF.

CDR3 sequence reads: CASSLSGGVTEAFF. CDR3 DNA: TGCGCCAGCAGCTTGTCGGGCGGGGTCACTGAAGCTTTCTTT. This sequence joins TRBV5-1 and TRBJ1-1; D uncertain. The CDR3 length is 14 residues. Germline assignment: CDR1 SGHRS and CDR2 YFSETQ. V shed 1 base and J shed 4 bases, with 11 bases lying between them.

V usage is TRBV18 and J usage is TRBJ1-3, with D possibly being TRBD1 (5 bases). Germline assignment: CDR1 KGHSH and CDR2 LQKENI. The V end lost 3 bases, the J end lost 3 bases, and 12 bases lay between the germline ends. This CDR3 is 15 amino acids long. The CDR3 loop reads CASSPAQAFGNTIYF. CDR3 sequence (DNA): TGTGCCAGCTCACCCGCACAGGCATTTGGAAACACCATATATTTT. The whole variable domain, filled in from reference TRBV18 and TRBJ1-3, reads NAGVMQNPRHLVRRRGQEARLRCSPMKGHSHVYWYRQLPEEGLKFMVYLQKENIIDESGMPKERFSAEFPKEGPSILRIQQVVRGDSAAYFCASSPAQAFGNTIYFGEGSWLTVV.

The rearrangement uses TRBV18 and TRBJ2-7; D ambiguous. Germline-derived CDR1 and CDR2 are KGHSH and LQKENI. The CDR3 runs 14 residues. V was shortened by 8 bases and J by 3 bases, with 17 bases between the two germline ends. CDR3 nucleotides: TGTGCCAGCAGTGAATCCATCACCTACTACGAGCAGTACTTC. Residues: CASSESITYYEQYF.

The J gene is TRBJ1-6, the V gene TRBV19, with a possible D match to TRBD1 (5 bases). Germline V gene data show CDR1 as LNHDA and CDR2 as SQIVND (reference sequence). The CDR3 extends over 19 amino acids. V was clipped by 4 bases and J by 4 bases, with 23 bases between them. The CDR3 protein is CASSKGHFMGDGYNSPLHF. DNA for the CDR3: TGTGCCAGTAGTAAAGGGCACTTTATGGGGGACGGTTATAATTCACCCCTCCACTTT.

V and J are TRBV12-3 or TRBV12-4 and TRBJ2-3, with D uncertain. V shed 6 bases and J shed 3 bases, with 4 bases lying between them. There are 11 residues in the CDR3. CDR3 DNA sequence: TGTGCCAGCAGCAGGACAGATACGCAGTATTTT. Residues: CASSRTDTQYF.

The chain recombines TRBV25-1 with TRBJ1-5; D call uncertain. Germline CDR1 MGHDK, CDR2 SYGVNS. CDR3 size: 14 residues. V was pared by 2 bases and J by 5 bases, with 10 bases between. The chain's CDR3 is CASSEGRVDQPQHF. The DNA of the CDR3 is TGTGCCAGCAGTGAAGGAAGGGTAGATCAGCCCCAGCATTTT.

This clone was counted once. This chain joins TRBV18 and TRBJ2-7; D may be TRBD2 (6 bases). V lost 4 bases and J lost 6, with 10 bases in between. The CDR3 sequence is 12 residues long. Germline assignment: CDR1 KGHSH and CDR2 LQKENI. CDR3 amino acids: CASSHGEAEQYF. For the CDR3, the DNA is TGTGCCAGCTCACACGGGGAGGCCGAGCAGTACTTC.

The chain links TRBV3-1 (or the pseudogene TRBV3-2) to TRBJ1-2, with 10 bases fitting TRBD1. The CDR3 totals 15 residues. With V trimmed by 6 bases and J by 2 bases, 6 bases remained unmatched. Germline values: CDR1 LGHDT, CDR2 YNNKEL (reference sequence). The CDR3 sequence is CASRARDRGNYGYTF. CDR3 nucleotides: TGTGCCAGCAGGGCCCGGGACAGGGGCAACTATGGCTACACCTTC.